This passage covers 25 T cell receptor beta chains from one sample sequenced in a study of shared clonotypes between healthy human individuals. Data came from immunoSEQ multiplex PCR; TCRdb stores just in-frame clones and leaves some out. The repertoire holds about 2.5 million clones, with approximately 90% as singletons. Input material: naive CD4+ T cells from PBMCs. Subset here: CD45RA+ positively selected. The receptor source for this set is a man between 18 and 29 years old in good health. Some clones in this sample may be carry-over from other donors' samples.

This chain connects TRBV7-9 to TRBJ1-1, with D uncertain. Germline V gene sequence: CDR1 SEHNR, CDR2 FQNEAQ (reference sequence). The V end was cut by 1 base, the J end by 1 base, with 7 bases between. The CDR3 runs to 14 residues. The CDR3 DNA follows: TGTGCCAGCAGCTTAGATTGGGAGAACACTGAAGCTTTCTTT. This translates into CASSLDWENTEAFF.

This chain links TRBV21-1 with TRBJ2-2; the table calls TRBD1, which could not be checked here. TRBV21-1 is deemed a pseudogene. The CDR3 totals 21 residues. The CDR3 DNA sequence: TGTGCCAGCAGCAACCCTCCGTCCGGGACAGGACCACAGAGAAACACCGGGGAGCTGTTTTTT. It codes for CASSNPPSGTGPQRNTGELFF.

To note about this clone: This sample includes further DNA sequences coding for the same CDR3. The DNA of the CDR3 is TGCGCCAGCAGCTTGGGAACGACTAATGAAAAACTGTTTTTT. This codes for CASSLGTTNEKLFF. The V gene is TRBV5-1, the J gene TRBJ1-4, with D unresolved. Germline V gives CDR1 SGHRS, CDR2 YFSETQ. Trimming removed 0 bases from V and 2 bases from J, with 5 bases in between. The CDR3 has 14 amino acids.

The chain joins TRBV6-1 to TRBJ1-4; no firm D call. The CDR3 consists of 15 residues. Trimming removed 2 bases from V and 7 bases from J, with 14 bases in between. From germline, CDR1 is MNHNS and CDR2 SASEGT. CDR3 nucleotide sequence: TGTGCCAGCAGTGAATCAGGCCGTTGGGGTGAAAAACTGTTTTTT. Amino acids: CASSESGRWGEKLFF.

The chain is built from TRBV5-6 and TRBJ2-1; 7 bases agree with TRBD2. With V trimmed by 5 bases and J by 0 bases, 5 bases remained unmatched. Germline lookup yields CDR1 SGHDT and CDR2 YYEEEE. CDR3 length: 15 residues. The CDR3 nucleotides are TGTGCCAGCAGTTCCGGGAGGAGCTCCTACAATGAGCAGTTCTTC. Residues: CASSSGRSSYNEQFF.

The count of this clone is one. The gene calls are TRBV10-3 and TRBJ2-7; 9 nucleotides match TRBD1. Germline V lookup: CDR1 ENHRY, CDR2 SYGVKD. The CDR3 is 15 residues long. Trimming cost V 6 bases and J 1 base; bases outside gene matches: 7. CDR3 loop: CAIRGQGGGSYEQYF. The CDR3 bases are TGTGCCATCAGGGGACAGGGTGGGGGGTCCTACGAGCAGTACTTC.

This clone was detected only once. This rearrangement joins TRBV28 to TRBJ1-1; D gene ambiguous. The V end was cut by 3 bases, the J end by 1 base, with 9 bases between. CDR1 and CDR2 (germline): MDHEN, SYDVKM. The CDR3 sequence is 14 residues long. The CDR3 loop is CASSLGLGNTEAFF. CDR3 DNA: TGTGCCAGCAGTTTGGGATTGGGGAACACTGAAGCTTTCTTT.

This clone was observed a single time. V usage is TRBV6-1 and J usage is TRBJ2-2, with D maybe TRBD2 (5 bases). The CDR3 runs 14 residues. Trimming left V 6 bases short and J 6 bases short, with 14 bases between. Germline-derived CDR1 and CDR2 are MNHNS and SASEGT. This CDR3 reads CASRPQEASGELFF. In DNA form, the CDR3 reads TGTGCCAGCAGGCCCCAGGAGGCCTCCGGGGAGCTGTTTTTT.

J is TRBJ2-3 and V is TRBV27; D uncertain. This CDR3 has 14 residues. V was clipped by 2 bases and J by 2 bases, with 8 bases between them. Germline lookup yields CDR1 MNHEY and CDR2 SMNVEV (reference sequence). CDR3 bases: TGTGCCAGCAGTTTAGGACCGTACACAGATACGCAGTATTTT. Translation gives CASSLGPYTDTQYF.

The V call is TRBV28, the J call TRBJ2-2; 8 bases are shared with TRBD2. After removal of 5 bases from V and 0 bases from J, the junction contained 2 bases not matched to a gene. The CDR3 sequence is 15 residues long. CDR1 is MDHEN, CDR2 SYDVKM, per germline. CDR3 sequence: CASSLTSANTGELFF. CDR3 bases: TGTGCCAGCAGTCTGACTAGCGCGAACACCGGGGAGCTGTTTTTT.

V is TRBV18 and J is TRBJ1-1; D gene uncertain. V was clipped by 5 bases and J by 0 bases, with 10 bases between them. The CDR3 consists of 14 residues. Germline assignment: CDR1 KGHSH and CDR2 LQKENI. The CDR3 loop is CASSTTEMNTEAFF. In DNA, the CDR3 is TGTGCCAGCTCAACCACAGAAATGAACACTGAAGCTTTCTTT.

This sequence joins TRBV5-1 and TRBJ2-7, with 10 bases lining up with TRBD1. The CDR3 has 15 residues. From germline, CDR1 is SGHRS and CDR2 YFSETQ. With V trimmed by 0 bases and J by 5 bases, 5 bases remained unmatched. The CDR3: CASSLEGQGTHEQYF. CDR3 coding DNA: TGCGCCAGCAGCTTGGAGGGACAGGGGACCCACGAGCAGTACTTC. The entire variable domain, with the rest obtained from reference TRBV5-1 and TRBJ2-7, is as follows: KAGVTQTPRYLIKTRGQQVTLSCSPISGHRSVSWYQQTPGQGLQFLFEYFSETQRNKGNFPGRFSGRQFSNSRSEMNVSTLELGDSALYLCASSLEGQGTHEQYFGPGTRLTVT.

This clone occurred once. The genes are TRBV5-6 and TRBJ2-2; D is possibly TRBD2 (5 bases). From germline, CDR1 is SGHDT and CDR2 YYEEEE. V lost 4 bases and J 6 bases, leaving 16 bases between the germline ends. The CDR3 sequence is 15 residues long. The CDR3 DNA is TGTGCCAGCAGCCCAACCGGGGTAGCTTCCGGGGAGCTGTTTTTT. Protein product: CASSPTGVASGELFF.

The rearrangement joins TRBV11-2 to TRBJ2-7, with 8 nucleotides matching TRBD1. The junction had 7 bases not matched to a gene; V was cut back by 4 bases and J by 2 bases. Per germline, CDR1 SGHAT and CDR2 FQNNGV. The CDR3 spans 15 residues. The CDR3 sequence is CASSSGQGGTYEQYF. The CDR3 coding sequence is TGTGCCAGCAGCTCAGGACAGGGAGGCACCTACGAGCAGTACTTC.

V usage is TRBV5-1 and J usage is TRBJ2-5, with no clear D. With 4 bases removed from V and 5 bases from J, the gap between germline ends came to 15 bases. This CDR3 spans 14 amino acids. CDR1 is SGHRS, CDR2 YFSETQ, per germline. Here the CDR3 DNA reads TGCGCCAGCAGCCCGGATTCCCCCAGGGAGACCCAGTACTTC. Translation: CASSPDSPRETQYF.

In the case of this clone: Other nucleotide sequences in the sample specify the same CDR3. V is TRBV7-6 and J is TRBJ2-7; D is possibly TRBD2 (6 bases). Per germline, CDR1 SGHVS and CDR2 FNYEAQ. Trimming removed 1 base from V and 0 bases from J, with 10 bases in between. This CDR3 spans 15 amino acids. CDR3 sequence: CASSLVRGSSYEQYF. The CDR3 nucleotides read TGTGCCAGCAGCTTAGTTCGGGGGAGCTCCTACGAGCAGTACTTC.

This clone was seen just once. The chain uses TRBV30 and TRBJ2-7, with D perhaps TRBD2 (5 bases). The germline V gene encodes CDR1 GTSNPN and CDR2 SVGIG (reference sequence). V was trimmed by 1 base and J by 0 bases, leaving 10 bases between them. The CDR3 runs to 14 residues. The CDR3 is CAWSAPGISYEQYF. The CDR3, as DNA: TGTGCCTGGAGTGCCCCCGGGATCTCCTACGAGCAGTACTTC. Full variable domain (outside the CDR3, taken from reference TRBV30 and TRBJ2-7): SQTIHQWPATLVQPVGSPLSLECTVEGTSNPNLYWYRQAAGRGLQLLFYSVGIGQISSEVPQNLSASRPQDRQFILSSKKLLLSDSGFYLCAWSAPGISYEQYFGPGTRLTVT.

The chain carries TRBV6-1 and TRBJ2-7; TRBD2 aligns across 9 bases. V was pared by 6 bases and J by 3 bases, with 3 bases of the junction left unmatched. The CDR3 has 13 residues. Germline CDR1 is MNHNS and CDR2 is SASEGT. The DNA of the CDR3 is TGTGCCAGCAGGAAGCGGGAGGTCTACGAGCAGTACTTC. Translation: CASRKREVYEQYF.

This chain connects TRBV27 to TRBJ2-7; either TRBD1 or TRBD2 may supply D (5 bases each). The CDR3 has 15 residues. CDR1 and CDR2 (germline): MNHEY, SMNVEV (reference sequence). The V gene lost 7 bases and the J gene lost 6 bases, with 22 bases spanning the gap. The CDR3 region has the DNA TGTGCCAGCATACGTACGAGAGGGACCGGTGGCGAGCAGTACTTC. Translating it yields CASIRTRGTGGEQYF.

The chain has TRBV10-1 and TRBJ2-4; TRBD2 agrees at 13 bases. J was trimmed by 7 bases and V by 6 bases; bases with no gene match: 6. Per the germline V gene, CDR1 is WNHNN and CDR2 is SYGVQD (reference sequence). The CDR3 extends over 15 amino acids. The CDR3 is CASSPGLAGVNIQYF. The CDR3 DNA is TGCGCCAGCAGCCCCGGACTAGCGGGAGTGAACATTCAGTACTTC.

This chain links TRBV9 with TRBJ2-1; D uncertain. Looked up from germline, CDR1 is SGDLS and CDR2 is YYNGEE. Deletions cut 4 bases from V and 1 base from J, with 9 bases between. This CDR3 region has 14 residues. The CDR3 DNA sequence: TGTGCCAGCAGCTCCGTCGGATCCTACAATGAGCAGTTCTTC. It translates to CASSSVGSYNEQFF.

The CDR3 protein is CASSYSPRLAGGKREQFF. The CDR3 nucleotides read TGTGCCAGCAGTTATTCTCCCAGACTAGCGGGAGGCAAGCGTGAGCAGTTCTTC. This chain uses TRBV6-9 with TRBJ2-1; 13 bases map to TRBD2. This CDR3 has 18 amino acids. Losses at the gene ends were 0 bases for V and 9 bases for J; bases not matched to a gene: 11. CDR1 is MNHGY, CDR2 SVAAGI, per germline.

This clone was picked up a small number of times. The same CDR3 is also encoded by other DNA sequences in this sample. The chain has TRBV29-1 and TRBJ2-7; 13 positions agree with TRBD2. Per the germline V gene, CDR1 is SQVTM and CDR2 is ANQGSEA. CDR3 size: 15 residues. V lost 3 bases to trimming and J lost 5 bases; unmatched junction nucleotides: 7. The CDR3 DNA reads TGCAGCGTTGAGGGAGGACTAGCGGGAGATGACGAGCAGTACTTC. It translates to CSVEGGLAGDDEQYF.

The gene calls are TRBV9 and TRBJ1-1; D is ambiguous. V dropped 4 bases and J dropped 0 bases, with 25 bases sitting between them. Germline assignment: CDR1 SGDLS and CDR2 YYNGEE. The CDR3 runs 19 residues. The CDR3 sequence is CASSPSHGYPFPMNTEAFF. The CDR3 DNA sequence: TGTGCCAGCAGCCCCTCCCACGGGTACCCATTTCCCATGAACACTGAAGCTTTCTTT.

Comments on this clone: This CDR3 is also generated by other DNA sequences in the sample. The genes are TRBV2 and TRBJ2-7, with 10 bases lining up with TRBD1. The CDR3 consists of 13 residues. Germline-derived CDR1 and CDR2 are SNHLY and FYNNEI. Losses at the gene ends were 1 base for V and 7 bases for J; bases not matched to a gene: 1. Written as DNA, the CDR3 is TGTGCCAGCAGTGAAGGGACAGGGGGTGAGCAGTACTTC. It yields the protein CASSEGTGGEQYF.